Following are 18 T cell receptor beta chains from one sample sequenced in a study of blood T cell repertoires in COVID-19. Method: immunoSEQ multiplex PCR; TCRdb's copy keeps in-frame clones and lacks some. The sample records under 80,000 clones, 85% to 90% being singletons. Source material: peripheral blood. These receptors all stem from a human donor in a cohort sampled during active COVID-19.

The chain is built from TRBV19 and TRBJ1-1; 8 bases match TRBD1. Per germline, CDR1 LNHDA and CDR2 SQIVND (reference sequence). The CDR3 is made up of 14 amino acids. Trimming at V came to 5 bases and at J to 6 bases, leaving 8 bases not matched to a gene. The CDR3 loop reads CASSRKQGGAEAFF. The CDR3 nucleotides are TGTGCCAGTAGTCGGAAACAGGGGGGAGCTGAAGCTTTCTTT.

J is TRBJ2-3 and V is TRBV6-5; 8 bases line up with TRBD1. Germline loops: CDR1 MNHEY, CDR2 SVGAGI. Trimming cost V 9 bases and J 2 bases; bases outside gene matches: 7. The CDR3 is made up of 14 amino acids. CDR3 residues: CASSGQGATDTQYF. The CDR3 DNA sequence: TGTGCCAGTTCGGGGCAGGGGGCCACAGATACGCAGTATTTT.

The table lists this clone with a count of one. This rearrangement joins TRBV6-6 to TRBJ1-1; no firm D call. The CDR3 extends over 12 amino acids. The ends were cut back, 5 bases at V and 6 bases at J, with 10 bases in the middle. The germline CDR1 and CDR2 sequences are MNHNY and SVGAGI (reference sequence). CDR3 region: CASSPRLAEAFF. CDR3 nucleotide sequence: TGTGCCAGCAGTCCTAGATTGGCTGAAGCTTTCTTT.

The rearrangement joins TRBV29-1 to TRBJ1-2; 8 positions match TRBD1. Unmatched junction bases numbered 10, after V lost 6 bases and J lost 7 bases. The CDR3 has 13 amino acids. Germline CDR1 SQVTM, CDR2 ANQGSEA. In DNA form, the CDR3 reads TGCAGCGTCGACGGGCAGGGGGCGGCTGGCTACACCTTC. Its translation is CSVDGQGAAGYTF.

J is TRBJ2-7 and V is TRBV25-1, with D perhaps TRBD1 (5 bases). Germline assignment: CDR1 MGHDK and CDR2 SYGVNS. Trimming removed 5 bases at V and 7 bases at J, with 21 bases between. The CDR3 runs 15 residues. CDR3 residues: CASSPGNLYFGEQYF. The CDR3 DNA is TGTGCCAGCAGTCCAGGGAACCTATACTTTGGGGAGCAGTACTTC.

The chain combines TRBV27 with TRBJ1-1, with D hard to call. V shed 5 bases and J shed 7 bases, with 5 bases lying between them. The CDR3 consists of 10 residues. The germline gives CDR1 MNHEY, CDR2 SMNVEV (reference sequence). The CDR3, as DNA: TGTGCCAGCAGTCGGGGTGAAGCTTTCTTT. Translation gives CASSRGEAFF.

The rearrangement uses TRBV28 and TRBJ1-6, with D possibly TRBD1 on 5 matching bases. The CDR3 covers 15 residues. Germline loops: CDR1 MDHEN, CDR2 SYDVKM. With 0 bases removed from V and 6 bases from J, the gap between germline ends came to 9 bases. CDR3 residues: CASSLWGPINSPLHF. The CDR3 DNA reads TGTGCCAGCAGTTTATGGGGGCCTATTAATTCACCCCTCCACTTT. Full variable domain (outside the CDR3, taken from reference TRBV28 and TRBJ1-6): DVKVTQSSRYLVKRTGEKVFLECVQDMDHENMFWYRQDPGLGLRLIYFSYDVKMKEKGDIPEGYSVSREKKERFSLILESASTNQTSMYLCASSLWGPINSPLHFGNGTRLTVT.

This chain joins TRBV29-1 and TRBJ2-4; D call uncertain. The V gene's germline CDR1 is SQVTM and CDR2 ANQGSEA. The CDR3 is 16 amino acids. The V gene lost 4 bases and the J gene lost 7 bases, with 23 bases spanning the gap. Written as DNA, the CDR3 is TGCAGCGTTGGGCGGTCTACGCCGGATGAATGGAACATTCAGTACTTC. Translated: CSVGRSTPDEWNIQYF. Complete variable domain (other parts from reference TRBV29-1 and TRBJ2-4): SAVISQKPSRDICQRGTSLTIQCQVDSQVTMMFWYRQQPGQSLTLIATANQGSEATYESGFVIDKFPISRPNLTFSTLTVSNMSPEDSSIYLCSVGRSTPDEWNIQYFGAGTRLSVL.

The chain recombines TRBV6-5 with TRBJ1-2, with D unclear. V lost 0 bases, J lost 2 bases, and 7 bases lay in between. CDR1 is MNHEY and CDR2 is SVGAGI in the germline V gene. CDR3 length: 14 residues. Here the CDR3 DNA reads TGTGCCAGCAGTTACTCGAGCAAGAACTATGGCTACACCTTC. Its translation is CASSYSSKNYGYTF.

The chain is built from TRBV20-1 and TRBJ2-1, with TRBD2 matching over 12 bases. The CDR3 is 11 residues long. The J segment lost 15 bases and the V segment lost 6 bases, leaving 6 bases of the junction unmatched. Per germline, CDR1 DFQATT and CDR2 SNEGSKA (reference sequence). CDR3 in DNA: TGCAGTGCACTAGCGGGAGGCTCGTGGTTCTTC. This codes for CSALAGGSWFF.

The chain carries TRBV2 and TRBJ2-7, with a possible D match to TRBD2 (6 bases). V was pared by 5 bases and J by 3 bases, with 8 bases between. The CDR3 sequence is 12 residues long. The germline V gene has CDR1 SNHLY and CDR2 FYNNEI. In DNA form, the CDR3 reads TGTGCCAGCAGTAATAGCGGCTACGAGCAGTACTTC. This encodes CASSNSGYEQYF.

The chain links TRBV19 to TRBJ1-2; D call uncertain. Trimming pared 7 bases from V and 0 bases from J, leaving 6 bases between. Germline CDR1 is LNHDA and CDR2 is SQIVND (reference sequence). CDR3 length: 12 residues. The CDR3 sequence is CASNTANYGYTF. The CDR3 DNA reads as TGTGCCAGTAATACGGCTAACTATGGCTACACCTTC.

J is TRBJ2-7 and V is TRBV6-5, with 8 bases aligning to TRBD2. J gave up 4 bases and V 8 bases, and 10 bases lay outside the gene matches. This CDR3 region has 14 residues. In germline, CDR1 is MNHEY, CDR2 SVGAGI. CDR3 DNA sequence: TGTGCCAGCGTTCTGCGGGGGGCTAGTTACGAGCAGTACTTC. Translation: CASVLRGASYEQYF.

Only one count was recorded for this clone. CDR3 bases: TGTGCCAGCAGCCCTAAACTAGCGGGAGTGAAAGATACGCAGTATTTT. It is translated as CASSPKLAGVKDTQYF. V is TRBV5-4 and J is TRBJ2-3; 11 bases match TRBD2. The CDR3 consists of 16 residues. Germline assignment: CDR1 SGHNT and CDR2 YYREEE (reference sequence). The junction had 9 bases not matched to a gene; V was cut back by 4 bases and J by 5 bases.

The chain combines TRBV5-1 with TRBJ1-2, with a possible D match to TRBD1 (5 bases). The germline CDR1 and CDR2 sequences are SGHRS and YFSETQ. This CDR3 is built from 12 residues. V lost 3 bases, J lost 6 bases, and 9 bases lay in between. The DNA for the CDR3 is TGCGCCAGCAGCTGGCAGGGCGATGGCTACACCTTC. Its translation: CASSWQGDGYTF.

The V call is TRBV3-1 (or the pseudogene TRBV3-2), the J call TRBJ1-1; perhaps TRBD1 as D (6 bases). Germline V gene sequence: CDR1 LGHDT, CDR2 YNNKEL (reference sequence). Trimming stripped 0 bases from V and 4 bases from J, with 15 bases between. The CDR3 runs to 16 residues. DNA for the CDR3: TGTGCCAGCAGCCAAGATCAGGGGATTAGGTTCACTGAAGCTTTCTTT. Translated, it gives CASSQDQGIRFTEAFF.

The chain recombines TRBV19 with TRBJ2-1; 8 positions agree with TRBD1. The CDR3 spans 19 residues. Losses at the gene ends were 1 base for V and 0 bases for J; bases not matched to a gene: 11. CDR1 and CDR2 (germline): LNHDA, SQIVND (reference sequence). The CDR3 is CASSIVGGTGLSSYNEQFF. The CDR3 bases are TGTGCCAGTAGTATAGTGGGTGGGACAGGTCTTTCCTCCTACAATGAGCAGTTCTTC.

This clone has only one observation. The chain employs TRBV6-6 and TRBJ1-4; D is unresolved. The germline gives CDR1 MNHNY, CDR2 SVGAGI (reference sequence). This CDR3 has 12 residues. The germline V and J ends were trimmed by 6 bases and 5 bases, with 7 bases remaining between them. CDR3 nucleotides: TGTGCCAGCAGCCCCGGGAATGAAAAACTGTTTTTT. Residues: CASSPGNEKLFF.